A selection of T cell receptor beta chains follows, all from one sample in a study of shared clonotypes between healthy human individuals. Profiled with immunoSEQ multiplex PCR; TCRdb holds only in-frame clones, not every one. The profile shows about 2 million clones, around 96% of them singletons. Sample: naive CD8+ T cells sorted from blood. The receptor source for this set is a young man in good health. Both conserved end residues are part of each CDR3. The D gene is left open where the match is weak.

J,V,D,DNA,CDR3
TRBJ1-2,TRBV5-1,-,TGCGCCAGCAGCTTGGGAGACTCAACCCCAGGCTACACCTTC,CASSLGDSTPGYTF
TRBJ2-7,TRBV13,TRBD1,TGTGCCAGCAGCTACCCCGGGACAGGGGGGGAGCAGTACTTC,CASSYPGTGGEQYF
TRBJ2-1,TRBV11-2,-,TGTGCCAGCAGCTTCGGAGGGGGCGCGGGCAATGAGCAGTTCTTC,CASSFGGGAGNEQFF
TRBJ2-3,TRBV27,TRBD2,TGTGCCAGCAGTTTAAGACTAGCGGGGCCAGATACGCAGTATTTT,CASSLRLAGPDTQYF
TRBJ2-7,TRBV7-2,-,TGTGCCAGCAGCTTAGGACTAGGTACCTACGAGCAGTACTTC,CASSLGLGTYEQYF
TRBJ2-5,TRBV5-6,-,TGTGCCAGCAGCTTGGCACCAGGAGAGGGAGGAACTGAGACCCAGTACTTC,CASSLAPGEGGTETQYF
TRBJ2-5,TRBV11-2,-,TGTGCCAGCAGCTTAGAGGAGATAGGGGTTCAAGAGACCCAGTACTTC,CASSLEEIGVQETQYF
TRBJ1-2,TRBV7-9,-,TGTGCCAGCAGCTTAAACAGTGACTATGGCTACACCTTC,CASSLNSDYGYTF
TRBJ1-2,TRBV7-9,TRBD1,TGTGCCAGCAGCTCAACAAGCACCGGGACAGAATTTGTCTACACCTTC,CASSSTSTGTEFVYTF
TRBJ1-5,TRBV4-1,TRBD1,TGCGCCAGCGGGTCAGGGGGCGCAGGCAATCAGCCCCAGCATTTT,CASGSGGAGNQPQHF
TRBJ2-1,TRBV27,TRBD2,TGTGCCAGCCGGACTAGCGGGAGTTGGAATGAGCAGTTCTTC,CASRTSGSWNEQFF
TRBJ1-1,TRBV7-9,TRBD1,TGTGCCAGCAGCACTGGGACAGGTGAAGCTTTCTTT,CASSTGTGEAFF
TRBJ2-5,TRBV7-6,TRBD1,TGTGCCAGCAGCGGACCGACAGGGCTCCGGCAAGAGACCCAGTACTTC,CASSGPTGLRQETQYF
TRBJ1-5,TRBV9,-,TGTGCCAGCAGCGTGGGAGATAATCAGCCCCAGCATTTT,CASSVGDNQPQHF
TRBJ1-1,TRBV19,-,TGTGCCAGTAGTATATCCTACGGTAAGGCCCCTTTGAACACTGAAGCTTTCTTT,CASSISYGKAPLNTEAFF